The 7 T cell receptor beta chains given below trace back to one sample, sequenced in a study of blood T cell repertoires in COVID-19. The protocol was immunoSEQ multiplex PCR, while the TCRdb copy is restricted to in-frame clones and leaves out a portion. The sample holds fewer than 15,000 clones, roughly 90% seen once. What was sequenced was peripheral blood. Receptors originate from an elderly man with acute or convalescent COVID-19.

The V call is TRBV9, the J call TRBJ2-3; 15 bases map to TRBD2. Trimming cost V 0 bases and J 0 bases; bases outside gene matches: 2. CDR3 length equals 18 residues. Germline loops: CDR1 SGDLS, CDR2 YYNGEE. CDR3 DNA sequence: TGTGCCAGCAGCGTAGCGGGACTAGCGGGAGGAAGCACAGATACGCAGTATTTT. Protein sequence: CASSVAGLAGGSTDTQYF.

The chain couples TRBV24-1 to TRBJ1-5; 7 bases fit TRBD1. The CDR3 is 16 amino acids. The V gene end was trimmed by 3 bases and the J gene end by 2 bases; junction bases not matched to a gene: 6. Looked up from germline, CDR1 is KGHDR and CDR2 is SFDVKD. The CDR3 is CATSDTNRGGNQPQHF. In nucleotides, the CDR3 is TGTGCCACCAGTGATACAAACAGGGGTGGCAATCAGCCCCAGCATTTT.

This clone was seen a single time. This chain connects TRBV6-5 to TRBJ2-7; TRBD2 matches at 7 bases. The J segment lost 5 bases and the V segment lost 7 bases, leaving 2 bases of the junction unmatched. Germline V gene data show CDR1 as MNHEY and CDR2 as SVGAGI. The CDR3 contains 11 residues. CDR3 amino acids: CASTAGDEQYF. In DNA form, the CDR3 reads TGTGCCAGCACTGCGGGGGACGAGCAGTACTTC.

This clone was counted a single time. CDR3 nucleotides: TGTGCCACCAGCAGAGGTTCGGGAGGGGCCTACGAGCAGTACTTC. This codes for CATSRGSGGAYEQYF. J is TRBJ2-7 and V is TRBV15; 8 positions agree with TRBD2. Germline values: CDR1 LNHNV, CDR2 YYDKDF (reference sequence). The CDR3 sequence is 15 residues long. V lost 1 base, J lost 2 bases, and 4 bases stayed unmatched.

The genes are TRBV19 and TRBJ1-4; the match to TRBD1 covers 9 bases. The CDR3 spans 14 residues. The germline gives CDR1 LNHDA, CDR2 SQIVND (reference sequence). Trimming cost V 3 bases and J 9 bases; bases outside gene matches: 5. CDR3 protein: CASSIRDREKKLFF. DNA of the CDR3: TGTGCCAGTAGTATCCGGGACAGGGAAAAAAAACTGTTTTTT.

This clone was detected once. This chain joins TRBV5-1 and TRBJ1-2, with a possible D match to TRBD1 (5 bases). The CDR3 contains 13 residues. Germline CDR1 is SGHRS and CDR2 is YFSETQ. V shed 3 bases and J shed 3 bases, with 9 bases lying between them. The CDR3 protein is CASSSAGYYGYTF. The CDR3 DNA reads TGCGCCAGCAGCTCGGCAGGGTACTATGGCTACACCTTC.

The chain combines TRBV19 with TRBJ1-2, with TRBD1 matching over 8 bases. Germline V gene data show CDR1 as LNHDA and CDR2 as SQIVND (reference sequence). Trimming took 4 bases from V and 3 from J; bases not matched to a gene: 4. This CDR3 is built from 14 residues. DNA of the CDR3: TGTGCCAGTAGTACAGGACAGGGATACTATGGCTACACCTTC. It yields the protein CASSTGQGYYGYTF.